This T cell receptor (beta chain) was recovered during a study of blood T cell repertoires in COVID-19. About the study: PBMCs, B-cell-depleted T cells, or T cells provided the cDNA or gDNA that made up the material.

This clone was detected only once. Some clones are missing from TCRdb's copy, which holds only in-frame ones; the method was immunoSEQ multiplex PCR. The sample shows approximately 190,000 clones, roughly 84% of them seen only once. Germline V gene data show CDR1 as MNHEY and CDR2 as SVGEGT. Trimming cost V 5 bases and J 0 bases, with 4 bases left between them. This CDR3 spans 13 amino acids. The sequence was collected from a woman in her forties who had recovered from COVID-19. The genes are TRBV6-2 or TRBV6-3 and TRBJ2-2; D uncertain. Sequenced: peripheral blood. This CDR3 reads CASSPANTGELFF. The CDR3 DNA sequence: TGTGCCAGCAGTCCGGCGAACACCGGGGAGCTGTTTTTT.